Below, one T cell receptor (beta chain) is given with its context. The antigen it recognizes is unknown. Base qualities are not at hand, and no much larger clone is one base apart. The data belong to a study of blood T cell repertoires in COVID-19 (dated by TCRdb to 2018 to 2021). Broadly, across the study: Samples from collaborators originated in the United States, Italy and Spain and spanned both the acute and convalescent phases of COVID-19. The prospective study material was composed of cDNA or gDNA derived from T cells, B-cell-depleted T cells, or PBMCs. Deeply sampled blood TCRbeta repertoires from subjects exposed to, actively infected with, or recovered from COVID-19 were included in the dataset. The repertoires were made available in a free public database intended to serve as a resource for research on the immune response to SARS-CoV-2. The samples were drawn from the first 160 participants of the ongoing ImmuneRACE study and from more than 1,000 subjects provided by 6 global collaborators. The sample metadata nearly always contained a de-identified subject ID, COVID-19 status, age in years and sex. HLA class I and class II types, where available, came from metadata supplied by the sample provider rather than from assay-based typing. The investigation overall reported the following: The quantity of clinical and demographic metadata differed by source and by participant and was supplied without curation.

CDR1 and CDR2 (SGDLS, YYNGEE) derive from the germline V gene. The CDR3 runs 14 amino acids, cysteine and phenylalanine included. The kept DNA is CDR3 alone, 42 bases in frame from the first base. Trimming at the junction amounts to 0 bases on V and 3 bases on J, and the germline ends lie 9 bases apart. The immunoSEQ Assay, a bias-controlled multiplex PCR, was used to amplify TCRbeta CDR3 regions from genomic DNA. As for the original processing: Nucleated cell counts per sample were estimated from amplification of reference gene primers within the assay. To quantify the absolute abundance of each unique TCRbeta CDR3 rearrangement, sequence reads were collapsed and filtered. For each sample, productive Simpson clonality was calculated by taking the square root of Simpson's diversity index across productive rearrangements. TCRdb mirrors the immuneACCESS table, restricted to in-frame sequences. Some clones are absent from its copies; in checked studies, under half trace to an unresolved V gene, and the reason for the others is unknown. That table gives V, J and clone size, and the DNA gave D and trimming. This sample has around 100,000 clones in its table, and about four fifths of those were observed once. Together, the top ten hold more than 4% of the sample.

One collaborating source in Seattle enrolled patients while the patients were actively infected and followed the patients over time throughout the course of disease. Collaborating institutions collected whole blood in K2EDTA tubes following their own protocols. For TCRbeta analysis, collaborator samples were shipped as frozen whole blood, as isolated PBMCs, or as DNA extracted from either sample type. The sequence links TRBV9 to TRBJ2-5; no D gene call is confident. The sample taken for sequencing was peripheral blood. This sequence was found in a man at least 80 years old with COVID-19, enrolled during active disease. Here is the DNA: TGTGCCAGCAGCGTAGACTTGGTGAAAGAGACCCAGTACTTC. This codes for CASSVDLVKETQYF.